This is a list of T cell receptor beta chains from one sample in a study of shared clonotypes between healthy human individuals. Only in-frame clones appear in the TCRdb table, and some are missing; sequencing was by immunoSEQ multiplex PCR. This repertoire shows some 2,100,000 clones, roughly 91% found once; its top ten account for about 1.5%. Sequencing used naive CD8+ T cells from PBMCs. All receptors derive from a man aged 18 to 30 in good health. Some clones in this sample may be carry-over from other donors' samples. CDR3s include the opening cysteine and the closing phenylalanine or tryptophan. D genes are given only for firm matches. Expanded clones are given a class, and other clones once, few, many or no size at all.

d_call clone_size j_call v_call cdr3_nt cdr3_aa
NA few TRBJ1-1 TRBV29-1 TGCAGCGACCATGACAGGGAAGCTTTCTTT CSDHDREAFF
TRBD1 NA TRBJ1-2 TRBV6-5 TGTGCCAGCAGCAGTACAGGGGTCTATGGCTACACCTTC CASSSTGVYGYTF
NA NA TRBJ2-5 TRBV27 TGTGCCAGCAGTAGGGCGGGGGAGACCCAGTACTTC CASSRAGETQYF
TRBD1 NA TRBJ1-2 TRBV6-6 TGTGCCAGCAGTTACACAGGGGCGGCTAACTATGGCTACACCTTC CASSYTGAANYGYTF
NA NA TRBJ2-5 TRBV27 TGTGCCAGCAGTTTGAACAGGGTGGAGACCCAGTACTTC CASSLNRVETQYF
NA NA TRBJ1-5 TRBV7-2 TGTGCCAGCAGCTCCCCAGGGCATAATCAGCCCCAGCATTTT CASSSPGHNQPQHF
NA NA TRBJ2-7 TRBV11-2 TGTGCCAGCAGCTCACGAAAGGGCCGTCTTCTTGGGCAGTACTTC CASSSRKGRLLGQYF
NA NA TRBJ2-7 TRBV27 TGTGCCAGCAGTTTATCCGGCGGAACCTACGAGCAGTACTTC CASSLSGGTYEQYF
TRBD2 NA TRBJ2-1 TRBV11-2 TGTGCCAGCAGCTTGGGAGGGAGTGCTAGCTCCTACAATGAGCAGTTCTTC CASSLGGSASSYNEQFF
TRBD2 NA TRBJ2-3 TRBV4-3 TGCGCCAGCAGCCAGGGTAGCGGGATCGATAATACGCAGTATTTT CASSQGSGIDNTQYF
NA NA TRBJ1-2 TRBV5-6 TGTGCCAGCAGCTCGGGGGGCCAAAACTATGGCTACACCTTC CASSSGGQNYGYTF
NA NA TRBJ2-7 TRBV5-1 TGCGCCAGCACTGGCAACTCCCCCTACGAGCAGTACTTC CASTGNSPYEQYF
TRBD2 NA TRBJ2-3 TRBV27 TGTGCCAGCAAGAGAGTAGGCGCGGGAGCAGATACGCAGTATTTT CASKRVGAGADTQYF
TRBD2 NA TRBJ2-7 TRBV28 TGTGCCAGTAATAGCGGGCTTTCCTACGAGCAGTACTTC CASNSGLSYEQYF